This TCR beta chain was retrieved from a study of shared clonotypes between healthy human individuals. Clones were sequenced by immunoSEQ multiplex PCR, and TCRdb holds only the in-frame ones, with some missing. This table holds 1,100,000 or so clones, approximately 80% found once. Study-wide results and limits: Non-shared clonotypes displayed generation probabilities falling below those of clonotypes present in all four donors.

This clone was counted ten times or more. Its antigen remains unknown. The CDR3 consists of 15 residues. Trimming removed 2 bases at V and 2 bases at J, with 13 bases between. The germline V gene encodes CDR1 SNHLY and CDR2 FYNNEI. This TCR derives from a man in his late teens or twenties in good health. Some clones in this sample may be carry-over from other donors' samples. Sequenced material: memory CD4+ T cells from PBMCs. The subset here: CD45RA-negative fraction. The chain recombines TRBV2 with TRBJ2-7; possible D gene TRBD2, 5 bases. The CDR3 loop reads CASSELSGYPYEQYF. The CDR3 nucleotides read TGTGCCAGCAGTGAATTATCGGGATACCCCTACGAGCAGTACTTC. Combining the CDR3 with reference TRBV2 and TRBJ2-7 gives the whole variable domain EPEVTQTPSHQVTQMGQEVILRCVPISNHLYFYWYRQILGQKVEFLVSFYNNEISEKSEIFDDQFSVERPDGSNFTLKIRSTKLEDSAMYFCASSELSGYPYEQYFGPGTRLTVT.